This T cell receptor (beta chain) was identified in a study of T cells after yellow fever vaccination. TCRdb itself ran the 5' RACE reads through MiXCR, one entry per CDR3 protein. The sample records some 300,000 distinct CDR3 sequences, over 8.5% being singletons. The germline V gene has CDR1 MDHEN and CDR2 SYDVKM. This CDR3 spans 16 amino acids. The ends were cut back, 5 bases at V and 4 bases at J, with 18 bases in the middle. This clonotype has more than one count but fewer than ten. The sequencing used CD4+ T cells sorted from PBMCs, collected 45 days after the yellow fever booster vaccination. The sequence derives from a man aged 18 to 30 who received the YFV17D yellow fever vaccine. The chain has TRBV28 and TRBJ2-1; D unclear. The CDR3 here is CASSPSSADEYNEQFF. CDR3 nucleotide sequence: TGTGCCAGCAGTCCCTCGTCAGCAGATGAATACAATGAGCAGTTCTTC. Filled out from reference TRBV28 and TRBJ2-1, the complete variable domain reads DVKVTQSSRYLVKRTGEKVFLECVQDMDHENMFWYRQDPGLGLRLIYFSYDVKMKEKGDIPEGYSVSREKKERFSLILESASTNQTSMYLCASSPSSADEYNEQFFGPGTRLTVL.